Following are 2 T cell receptor beta chains from one sample sequenced in a study of blood T cell repertoires in COVID-19. Generated by immunoSEQ multiplex PCR, the TCRdb table keeps only in-frame clones and is missing some. The sample has hundreds of thousands of clones, around 91% seen once; the top ten hold about 15%. The sequencing sample was made of PBMCs or T cells enriched from blood (not recorded which). The receptors were sampled from a young man who had been exposed to COVID-19.

This CDR3 reads CASSYRGRDTEAFF. The CDR3 nucleotides read TGTGCCAGCAGCTACAGGGGGCGCGACACTGAAGCTTTCTTT. V is TRBV13 and J is TRBJ1-1, with 9 positions matching TRBD1. Germline assignment: CDR1 PRHDT and CDR2 FYEKMQ (reference sequence). CDR3 length: 14 residues. V was pared by 4 bases and J by 3 bases, with 3 bases of the junction left unmatched.

The chain joins TRBV9 to TRBJ2-6; 9 bases are a match to TRBD2. The CDR3 is made up of 18 amino acids. V shed 4 bases and J 5 bases; nucleotides not matched to a gene: 13. Germline V gene data show CDR1 as SGDLS and CDR2 as YYNGEE. This CDR3 reads CASSTNAGGRRRANVLTF. CDR3 in DNA: TGTGCCAGCAGCACAAACGCGGGGGGGCGAAGGAGGGCCAACGTCCTGACTTTC.